This TCR beta chain was identified during a study of identical twins. Turning to this clonotype: Its target is unknown.

Study-wide results and limits: Models predicted less out-of-frame TCR alpha sharing in monozygotic twins than was found. Insertions were fewer in abundant cord blood beta clonotypes, whereas memory repertoires showed none of this pattern.

After template switching added a universal primer site, the resulting cDNA carried unique molecular identifiers. TCRdb independently ran MiXCR on the 5' RACE reads; one entry per CDR3 protein. The sample includes 200,000 to 300,000 distinct CDR3 sequences, 10% to 15% of them seen just once. Germline CDR1 and CDR2: DFQATT and SNEGSKA (reference sequence). Between the trimmed V and J ends, which lost 5 bases and 0 bases, there was a span of 6 bases. CDR3 length equals 12 residues. This sample also belongs to another study, concerning yellow fever vaccine responses in identical twins.

The rearrangement joins TRBV20-1 to TRBJ2-3; tentative D call: TRBD2 (5 bases). The sample comprised memory (CD45RO+) T cells sorted from blood. The origin of this receptor is a woman aged 18 to 35 in good health. DNA of the CDR3: TGCAGTGCTCGACTAAGCACAGATACGCAGTATTTT. Translating it yields CSARLSTDTQYF.